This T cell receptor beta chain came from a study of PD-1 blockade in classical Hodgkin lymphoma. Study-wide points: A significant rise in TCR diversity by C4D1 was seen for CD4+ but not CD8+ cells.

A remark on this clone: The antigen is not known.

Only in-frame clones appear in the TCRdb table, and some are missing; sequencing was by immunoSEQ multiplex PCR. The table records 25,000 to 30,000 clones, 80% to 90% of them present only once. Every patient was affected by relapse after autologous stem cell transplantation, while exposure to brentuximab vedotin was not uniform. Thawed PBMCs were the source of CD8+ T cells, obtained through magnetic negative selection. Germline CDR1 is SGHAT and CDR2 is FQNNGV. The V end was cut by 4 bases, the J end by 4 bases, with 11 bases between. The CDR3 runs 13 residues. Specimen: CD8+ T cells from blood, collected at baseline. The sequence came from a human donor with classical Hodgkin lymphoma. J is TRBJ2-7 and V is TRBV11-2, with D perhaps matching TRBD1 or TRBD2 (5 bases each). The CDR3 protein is CASSWDPRYEQYF. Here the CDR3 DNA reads TGTGCCAGCAGCTGGGACCCGAGGTACGAGCAGTACTTC.